This TCR beta chain was identified during a study of vaccination and CD4 T cells after COVID-19 (dated by TCRdb to the early 2020s). With respect to the entire study: SARS-CoV-2 positivity had been established in the convalescent patients by nasal swab PCR, and mild disease was recorded in about 9 of these patients and severe disease in one. Six males and four females were included in the convalescent cohort, with two Hispanic individuals, seven Caucasians, two Asians and one multiracial person represented. Two doses of either the Pfizer-BioNTech BNT162b2 vaccine (n=8) or the Moderna mRNA-1273 vaccine (n=2) were administered to participants. Post-COVID blood samples were collected from convalescent patients a median of about 92 days after diagnosis, with a range of about 30 to 161 days. Post-vaccine blood samples were taken a median of 72 days after the second vaccine dose, with a range of roughly 13 to 250 days. For three convalescent patients, samples were collected at an early post-vaccination timepoint (day 14) as well as at a late post-vaccination timepoint (days 161 to 241). The cultures were stimulated with overlapping spike peptide pools from SARS-CoV-2 and from the common cold coronaviruses HCoV-NL63, HCoV-OC43 and HCoV-229E. As controls, cultures received a CEFX viral epitope pool (the positive control), an HIV-1 Nef peptide pool (the negative control), or no peptide at all. The spike-specific CD4+ TCR repertoire was compared before and after mRNA vaccination in over nine COVID-19 convalescent patients and a handful of infection-naive healthy vaccine recipients.

The library was obtained by PCR. TCR sequencing of DNA from cultured CD4+ T cells used the Oncomine TCR Beta short-read assay at the Johns Hopkins FTIC core. The QIAamp micro DNA kit was used to extract genomic DNA from the cultured CD4+ T cells. The Oncomine TCR Beta libraries from cultured CD4+ T cells were pooled using unique dual indexes and then sequenced on an Illumina iSeq 100. The paper's data handling went like this. Non-productive sequences were filtered out, and CDR3s that did not start with C, did not end with F or W, or were shorter than 7 amino acids were discarded. Antigen-specific clonotypes were identified using the MANAFEST web application through comparison of peptide-stimulated wells with reference and other culture wells. Positive clones required FDR below 0.05, an odds ratio above 5, and productive frequency above 0.1% in at least two of three replicate wells. A clonotype was classed as cross-reactive if the clonotype showed significant expansion both in SARS-CoV-2 spike wells and in at least one common cold coronavirus spike condition. Using R version 3.6.1, CDR3 homology was evaluated through Levenshtein distances (stringdist) along with unrooted phylogenetic trees (ape). The raw public data were reprocessed by TCRdb itself: fastp quality trimming at Q25, MiXCR clonotype calling, in-frame beta chains only. Rows with a matching CDR3 protein are joined into one entry that keeps the most common DNA and genes. The V and J calls, along with clone size, are taken from TCRdb and not from the paper's own processing. This sample comprises about 16,000 distinct CDR3 sequences, about 40% of them detected only once. The ten biggest clones cover about 17% of the sample.

Comments on this clonotype: The target of this receptor is not known. One base away there is no much larger clone; base qualities are not given.

V drops 3 bases and J drops 5 bases, leaving 19 bases in between. The cysteine opens and the phenylalanine closes a CDR3 of 15 amino acids. Left in the record is the CDR3 DNA by itself, 45 bases read in frame from the first base. CDR1 and CDR2, per the germline V gene (reference sequence), are DFQATT and SNEGSKA. The paper as a whole reports these results and caveats: In convalescent patients, a median around 86% of post-vaccine SARS-CoV-2-reactive clones were detected only after vaccination, and vaccine-specific priming was suggested by this finding. Of the vaccine-specific clones found in convalescent patients, nearly all (304 of 307) were mono-reactive for SARS-CoV-2 spike instead of being cross-reactive with common cold coronaviruses. The study included relatively few convalescent patients and did not analyze early timepoints after natural infection. Although the median number of SARS-CoV-2-reactive clonotypes went up from around 19 after infection to some 40 after vaccination, the increase was not significant.

This specimen's time point label, interpreted: late sampling 161 to 241 days after vaccination in three convalescent patients. Interpreted using the paper, the treatment or condition label stands for: approximately 9-day PBMC culture with coronavirus spike peptide pools or control peptides (ViraFEST assay). The ViraFEST assay, used in the study, expanded antigen-specific T cells with peptide pools and then identified the expanded clonotypes through TCR sequencing. The positive SARS-CoV-2 PCR tests of the convalescent patients were dated from March to December 2020, before the Alpha, Beta and Delta variants emerged in the United States. Each well held millions of PBMCs cultured in IMDM containing roughly 5% human AB serum and roughly 9.7 IU/ml IL-2, with roughly 9.2 ug/ml peptide pools added. On days 3 and 7, half of the culture medium was replaced with fresh IL-2-containing medium. CD4+ T cells were isolated after about 10 days of culture through negative selection using the EasySep CD4+ T cell isolation kit. Ficoll-Paque Plus gradient centrifugation was used to isolate PBMCs from whole blood, and the isolated PBMCs were then either used fresh or cryopreserved at -140C. Each culture condition was generally run in triplicate wells.

This sequence originates from a human donor who had recovered from COVID-19. The starting material was CD4+ T cells from blood, cultured in vitro, obtained about 7 months after SARS-CoV-2 vaccination. The chain was built from TRBV20-1 and TRBJ1-1; TRBD1 is a weak D gene call, 5 bases matching. The CDR3: CSARNVNWGFTEAFF. The nucleotide sequence is given as TGCAGTGCTAGGAACGTGAATTGGGGGTTTACTGAAGCTTTCTTT.